Listed here is a single T cell receptor beta chain. Its target is unknown. Samples came from healthy bone marrow donors. The data stem from a study of cytomegalovirus exposure and HLA in healthy donors. Points from the study as a whole: The authors later found HLA-associated TCR beta chains more clonally expanded than equally common others. A prior analysis recorded that most TCR beta V segments were productive about 90% or about 30% of the time.

PCR primers comprised 60 Vbeta and 13 Jbeta primers. Produced via immunoSEQ multiplex PCR; TCRdb's table is partial and in-frame only. The profile shows roughly 100,000 clones, over 9.5% of them singletons. Sequencing was done on a sample of PBMCs. This TCR came from a middle-aged man in good health and CMV-seropositive.

CDR3 in amino acids: CASSQVAGGPSGANVLTF. Written as DNA, the CDR3 is TGTGCCAGCAGCCAAGTAGCGGGAGGGCCCTCTGGGGCCAACGTCCTGACTTTC. The chain combines TRBV4-2 with TRBJ2-6; TRBD2 aligns across 11 bases. The germline V gene has CDR1 LGHNA and CDR2 YNFKEQ. V was clipped by 1 base and J by 0 bases; unmatched bases: 2. The CDR3 contains 18 residues.